The clone carrying this T cell receptor beta chain showed up many times. Its target is not known. Amplified regions were TCR beta CDR3 sequences from RNA transcripts. The HTBI set primed first-round TCR CDR3 RT-PCR. TCRdb analysed the multiplex PCR reads with MiXCR anew, one entry per CDR3 protein. The table lists approximately 330,000 distinct CDR3 sequences, under 25% of them singletons. This sample is part of a study of T cells in Graves' hyperthyroidism and ophthalmopathy. Study findings and constraints: Ophthalmopathy was separated from stable hyperthyroidism by a 13 V-J model.

Newly diagnosed patients aged 18 to 65 had hyperthyroidism of under 2 months' duration. The study excluded patients with uncontrolled infection, other autoimmune disease, pregnancy or lactation. The J segment lost 6 bases and the V segment lost 7 bases, leaving 7 bases of the junction unmatched. Looked up from germline, CDR1 is MNHNS and CDR2 is SASEGT. This CDR3 is 15 amino acids long. The gene calls are TRBV6-1 and TRBJ1-6, with 9 bases lining up with TRBD1. This clonotype originated in a woman between 50 and 59 years old with Graves' hyperthyroidism. Sequencing was done on a sample of blood. CDR3 sequence: CASNTGGRPNSPLHF. Written as DNA, the CDR3 is TGTGCCAGCAACACAGGGGGCCGACCTAATTCACCCCTCCACTTT.